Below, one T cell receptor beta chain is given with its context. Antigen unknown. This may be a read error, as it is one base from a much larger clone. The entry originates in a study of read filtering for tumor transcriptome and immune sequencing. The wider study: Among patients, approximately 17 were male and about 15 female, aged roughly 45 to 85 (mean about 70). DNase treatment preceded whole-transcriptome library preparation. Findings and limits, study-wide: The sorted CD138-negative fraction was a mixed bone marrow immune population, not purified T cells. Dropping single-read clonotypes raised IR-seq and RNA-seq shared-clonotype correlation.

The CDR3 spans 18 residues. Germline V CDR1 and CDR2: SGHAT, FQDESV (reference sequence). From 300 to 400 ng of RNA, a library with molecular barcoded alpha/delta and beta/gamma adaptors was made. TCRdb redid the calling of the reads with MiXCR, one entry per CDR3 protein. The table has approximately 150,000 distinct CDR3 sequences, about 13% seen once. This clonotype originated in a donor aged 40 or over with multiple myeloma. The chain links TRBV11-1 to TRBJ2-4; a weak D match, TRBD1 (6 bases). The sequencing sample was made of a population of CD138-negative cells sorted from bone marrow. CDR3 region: CASSLAKGQLPQGNIRYF. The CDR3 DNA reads TGTGCCAGCAGCTTAGCGAAAGGACAGCTCCCGCAGGGGAACATTCGGTACTTC.